This is a list of T cell receptor beta chains from one sample in a study of cytomegalovirus exposure and HLA in healthy donors. The assay was immunoSEQ multiplex PCR, and TCRdb's table has in-frame clones only and misses some. The data hold approximately 200,000 clones, with around 77% observed a single time. Material: PBMCs. These receptors were collected from a woman aged 18 to 35 in good health and CMV-seronegative. CDR3s include the opening cysteine and the closing phenylalanine or tryptophan. The D gene is left open where the match is weak. Expanded clones are given a class, and other clones once, few, many or no size at all.

d_gene,j_gene,abundance,v_gene,len,CDR3aa,CDR3nt
TRBD1,TRBJ1-2,NA,TRBV5-4,17,CATGRDRGQSPPYGYTF,TGTGCTACCGGCCGGGACAGGGGGCAAAGTCCACCCTATGGCTACACCTTC
NA,TRBJ2-7,NA,TRBV6-1,14,CASSEAPRHYEQYF,TGTGCCAGCAGTGAAGCGCCCCGACACTACGAGCAGTACTTC
NA,TRBJ1-2,NA,TRBV6-6,16,CASSYRPSGTNYGYTF,TGTGCCAGCAGTTACAGACCCTCGGGGACAAACTATGGCTACACCTTC
TRBD2,TRBJ2-3,NA,TRBV5-1,18,CASSIGLAGASSTDTQYF,TGCGCCAGCAGCATCGGACTAGCGGGGGCTTCTAGCACAGATACGCAGTATTTT
NA,TRBJ2-2,NA,TRBV27,16,CASSFSGVLGGGELFF,TGTGCCAGCAGTTTTTCGGGGGTTCTTGGTGGCGGGGAGCTGTTTTTT
TRBD1,TRBJ1-4,NA,TRBV5-1,15,CASSSGGTGREKLFF,TGCGCCAGCAGCTCGGGGGGGACAGGGCGTGAAAAACTGTTTTTT
NA,TRBJ2-7,NA,TRBV28,11,CASLRSYEQYF,TGTGCCAGCCTGAGGTCCTACGAGCAGTACTTC
NA,TRBJ2-7,once,TRBV28,14,CASRLGHGSYEQYF,TGTGCCAGCAGACTCGGTCACGGCTCCTACGAGCAGTACTTC
TRBD1,TRBJ2-7,NA,TRBV18,15,CASSPPGQGGVEQYF,TGTGCCAGCTCACCCCCGGGACAGGGGGGAGTTGAGCAGTACTTC
NA,TRBJ1-1,once,TRBV10-1,15,CASSDDRGLNTEAFF,TGCGCCAGCAGTGACGATAGAGGCTTGAACACTGAAGCTTTCTTT
TRBD2,TRBJ2-1,few,TRBV5-1,15,CASSGTSGIGNEQFF,TGCGCCAGCAGCGGAACTAGCGGGATCGGGAATGAGCAGTTCTTC